This T cell receptor (beta chain) was identified in a study of control samples from healthy donors and cancer patients. The CDR3 runs 14 residues. V shed 3 bases and J shed 7 bases, with 13 bases lying between them. The germline V gene encodes CDR1 MDHEN and CDR2 SYDVKM. Libraries were prepared by immunoSEQ multiplex PCR; TCRdb keeps only in-frame clonotypes and omits some of them. The sample yields about 150,000 clones, 80% to 95% seen once. This receptor was taken from a woman in her thirties or forties in good health. Sequencing was performed on blood. V gene TRBV28 combines with J gene TRBJ2-1; D unclear. For the CDR3, the DNA is TGTGCCAGCAGTTTTCTGGGGTTGGGGAATGAGCAGTTCTTC. It is translated as CASSFLGLGNEQFF.